This T cell receptor (beta chain) comes out of a study of blood T cell repertoires in COVID-19. In the study overall: Some COVID-19 samples were acute and others convalescent; all came from the United States, Italy and Spain. T cells, B-cell-depleted T cells, or PBMCs provided the cDNA or gDNA that served as material.

The germline V gene has CDR1 SGHDT and CDR2 YYEEEE. Deletions cut 0 bases from V and 4 bases from J, with 11 bases between. There are 14 residues in the CDR3. Study processing details: How many nucleated cells were present was estimated from reference gene primer amplification. Assay used: immunoSEQ multiplex PCR; TCRdb lists only in-frame clones, some missing. From that table come the V and J calls and clone size; the DNA was used to work out D and trimming. Seen here are about 160,000 clones, roughly 80% observed once, and the top ten hold approximately 8%. Sequencing was carried out using peripheral blood. The rearrangement uses TRBV5-6 and TRBJ2-7; perhaps TRBD2 as D (6 bases). This sequence originates from a man in his 60s with acute or convalescent COVID-19. CDR3 nucleotides: TGTGCCAGCAGCTTGGGACGGAGGGGTTACGAGCAGTACTTC. Its protein product is CASSLGRRGYEQYF.